These 3 T cell receptor beta chains originate from one sample sequenced in a study of early T cells in non-severe SARS-CoV-2 infection. Via MiXCR, TCRdb re-called the 5' RACE reads, giving one row per CDR3 protein. Among about 25,000 distinct CDR3 sequences listed, more than 4% were seen once. The specimen was whole blood. The origin of the receptors is an adult who was a healthcare worker with PCR-confirmed SARS-CoV-2 infection or an uninfected control (not recorded which).

DNA for the CDR3: TGTGCCAGCAGGGAGAGGGCGGCGCGAAGAGAAAAACTGTTTTTT. This gives the protein CASRERAARREKLFF. The chain is built from TRBV28 and TRBJ1-4; D unresolved. From germline, CDR1 is MDHEN and CDR2 SYDVKM. The V end was cut by 6 bases, the J end by 8 bases, with 19 bases between. CDR3 length equals 15 residues.

This clonotype was seen repeatedly, ten times or more. This sequence joins TRBV6-5 and TRBJ2-7; D is perhaps TRBD2 (5 bases). Germline V gene data show CDR1 as MNHEY and CDR2 as SVGAGI. The V gene lost 5 bases and the J gene lost 2 bases, with 10 bases spanning the gap. This CDR3 comprises 13 residues. CDR3 residues: CASSQTSAYEQYF. In DNA, the CDR3 is TGTGCCAGCAGTCAAACTAGTGCCTACGAGCAGTACTTC.

This clonotype appeared a few times. The V call is TRBV7-9, the J call TRBJ1-4; D not resolved. Trimming took 5 bases from V and 0 from J, leaving 16 bases between them. Germline V lookup: CDR1 SEHNR, CDR2 FQNEAQ (reference sequence). The CDR3 extends over 17 amino acids. CDR3 amino acids: CASSLRTADATNEKLFF. CDR3 DNA sequence: TGTGCCAGCAGCCTGAGGACGGCAGATGCAACTAATGAAAAACTGTTTTTT.